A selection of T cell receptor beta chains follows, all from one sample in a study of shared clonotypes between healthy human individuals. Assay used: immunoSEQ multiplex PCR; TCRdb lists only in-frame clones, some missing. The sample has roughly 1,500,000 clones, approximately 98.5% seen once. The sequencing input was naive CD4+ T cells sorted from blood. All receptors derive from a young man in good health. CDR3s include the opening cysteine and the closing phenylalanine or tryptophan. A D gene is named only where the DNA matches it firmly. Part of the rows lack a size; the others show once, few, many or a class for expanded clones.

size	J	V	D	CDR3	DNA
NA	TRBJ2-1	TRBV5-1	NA	CASSLTASRVQFF	TGCGCCAGCAGCTTGACCGCGTCGAGGGTGCAGTTCTTC
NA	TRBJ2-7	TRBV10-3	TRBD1	CAISESGTGNLQYF	TGTGCCATCAGTGAGTCCGGGACAGGGAATTTGCAGTACTTC
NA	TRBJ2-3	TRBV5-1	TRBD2	CASSLASGIGTDTQYF	TGTGCCAGCAGCTTAGCTAGCGGGATCGGCACAGATACGCAGTATTTT
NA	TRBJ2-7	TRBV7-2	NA	CASSWDIYEQYF	TGTGCCAGCAGCTGGGACATCTACGAGCAGTACTTC
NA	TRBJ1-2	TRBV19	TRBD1	CASRGQGRSYTF	TGTGCCAGTAGGGGACAGGGACGAAGCTACACCTTC
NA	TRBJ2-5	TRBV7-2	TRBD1	CASSLMAGGGQETQYF	TGTGCCAGCAGCTTAATGGCGGGTGGGGGACAGGAGACCCAGTACTTC
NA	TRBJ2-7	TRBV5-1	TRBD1	CASSLGGQGHEQYF	TGCGCCAGCAGCTTGGGGGGACAGGGCCACGAGCAGTACTTC
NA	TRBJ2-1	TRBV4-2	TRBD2	CASSQNNPGGNEQFF	TGTGCCAGCAGCCAAAATAACCCGGGGGGGAATGAGCAGTTCTTC
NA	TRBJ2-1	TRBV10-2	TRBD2	CASSEPGTSNANEQFF	TGCGCCAGCAGTGAGCCTGGGACTAGTAACGCCAATGAGCAGTTCTTC
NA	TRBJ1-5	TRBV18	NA	CASSPVRGHDQPQHF	TGTGCCAGCTCACCGGTCAGGGGCCATGATCAGCCCCAGCATTTT
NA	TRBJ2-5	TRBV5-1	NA	CASSLGASQETQYF	TGCGCCAGCAGCTTGGGCGCCAGCCAAGAGACCCAGTACTTC
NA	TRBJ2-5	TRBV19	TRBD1	CASSIVGTAQETQYF	TGTGCCAGTAGTATAGTGGGGACAGCTCAAGAGACCCAGTACTTC
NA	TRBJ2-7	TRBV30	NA	CAWSPGQVPRLGEQYF	TGTGCCTGGAGTCCGGGTCAGGTCCCCCGGTTGGGTGAGCAGTACTTC
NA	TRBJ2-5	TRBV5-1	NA	CASSLAGWETQYF	TGCGCCAGCAGCTTGGCAGGGTGGGAGACCCAGTACTTC
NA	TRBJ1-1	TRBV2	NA	CASSVYAEAFF	TGTGCCAGCAGTGTTTACGCTGAAGCTTTCTTT
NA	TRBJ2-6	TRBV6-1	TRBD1	CASTRQGPGANVLTF	TGTGCCAGCACTAGACAGGGCCCTGGGGCCAACGTCCTGACTTTC
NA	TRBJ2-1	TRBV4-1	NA	CASSQADRSSSYNEQFF	TGCGCCAGCAGCCAGGCCGATAGGTCTAGTTCCTACAATGAGCAGTTCTTC
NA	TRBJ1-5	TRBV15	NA	CATSPSAGRQPQHF	TGTGCCACCAGCCCCTCCGCGGGTCGGCAGCCCCAGCATTTT
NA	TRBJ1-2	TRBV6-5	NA	CASTLGTVANYGYTF	TGTGCCAGCACCCTTGGGACTGTAGCTAACTATGGCTACACCTTC
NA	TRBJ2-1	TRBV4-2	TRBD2	CASSQDRSKLTSGRGAEQFF	TGTGCCAGCAGCCAAGACCGGAGTAAGTTGACTAGCGGGAGAGGTGCGGAGCAGTTCTTC
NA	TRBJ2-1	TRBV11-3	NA	CASSLSGSGSYNEQFF	TGTGCCAGCAGCTTATCTGGTAGCGGCTCCTACAATGAGCAGTTCTTC
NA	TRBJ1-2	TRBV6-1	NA	CASSAGTHQNFYGYTF	TGTGCCAGCAGTGCCGGGACACACCAGAACTTTTATGGCTACACCTTC
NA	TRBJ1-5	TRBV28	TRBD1	CASIPGGQPQHF	TGTGCCAGCATCCCAGGGGGTCAGCCCCAGCATTTT
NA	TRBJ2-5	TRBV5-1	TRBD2	CASSLGSGSQETQYF	TGCGCCAGCAGCTTGGGTAGCGGGAGCCAGGAGACCCAGTACTTC
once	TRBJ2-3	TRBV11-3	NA	CASSSDGGTDTQYF	TGTGCCAGCAGCTCGGACGGTGGAACAGATACGCAGTATTTT
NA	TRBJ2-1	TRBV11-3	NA	CASSHPHSHEQFF	TGTGCCAGCAGCCATCCCCATTCCCATGAGCAGTTCTTC
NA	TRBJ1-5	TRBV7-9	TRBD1	CASSTGTGGSQHF	TGTGCCAGCAGCACAGGGACAGGTGGGTCCCAGCATTTT
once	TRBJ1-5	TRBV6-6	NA	CASSATGLNQPQHF	TGTGCCAGCAGTGCTACAGGGTTAAATCAGCCCCAGCATTTT
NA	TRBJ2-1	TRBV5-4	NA	CASSLYNTPVNEQFF	TGTGCCAGCAGCTTATATAACACACCGGTGAATGAGCAGTTCTTC
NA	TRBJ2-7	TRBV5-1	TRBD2	CASSLTSGSYYEQYF	TGCGCCAGCAGCTTGACTAGCGGGAGTTACTACGAGCAGTACTTC
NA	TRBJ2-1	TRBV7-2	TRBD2	CASSLSSGRAEGFF	TGTGCCAGCAGCTTAAGTAGCGGGAGGGCCGAGGGGTTCTTC
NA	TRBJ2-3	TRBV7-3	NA	CASSLSRSPFTDTQYF	TGTGCCAGCAGCCTCTCCCGATCTCCGTTCACAGATACGCAGTATTTT
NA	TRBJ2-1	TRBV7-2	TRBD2	CASSPWDSGGNEQFF	TGTGCCAGCAGCCCTTGGGACTCGGGGGGCAATGAGCAGTTCTTC
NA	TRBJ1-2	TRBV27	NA	CASSPRARDYGYTF	TGTGCCAGCAGTCCCCGGGCGAGGGACTATGGCTACACCTTC
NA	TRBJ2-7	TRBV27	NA	CASSLVAPSSYEQYF	TGTGCCAGCAGTTTAGTAGCGCCGAGCTCCTACGAGCAGTACTTC
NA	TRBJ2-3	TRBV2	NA	CASSSQGTTTDTQYF	TGTGCCAGCAGTAGTCAGGGAACTACCACAGATACGCAGTATTTT
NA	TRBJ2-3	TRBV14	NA	CASSQADRFSTDTQYF	TGTGCCAGCAGCCAAGCTGACAGGTTCAGCACAGATACGCAGTATTTT
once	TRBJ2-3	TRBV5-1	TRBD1	CASSPGQTTDTQYF	TGCGCCAGCAGCCCGGGACAGACGACAGATACGCAGTATTTT
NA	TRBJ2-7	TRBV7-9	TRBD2	CASSFGGLAGDTYEQYF	TGTGCCAGCAGCTTCGGTGGCCTAGCGGGAGACACGTACGAGCAGTACTTC
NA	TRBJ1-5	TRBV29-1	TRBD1	CSVRDRADQPQHF	TGCAGCGTTAGGGACAGGGCTGATCAGCCCCAGCATTTT
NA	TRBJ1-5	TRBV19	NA	CASSPLGGLNQPQHF	TGTGCCAGTAGTCCCCTAGGGGGACTGAATCAGCCCCAGCATTTT
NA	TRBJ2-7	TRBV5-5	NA	CASSIGTTSYEQYF	TGTGCCAGCAGCATTGGGACGACTAGCTACGAGCAGTACTTC